The 6 T cell receptor beta chains below were found in one sample sequenced in a study of cytomegalovirus exposure and HLA in healthy donors. 13 Jbeta primers and 60 Vbeta primers were used for the PCR. TCRdb's table, derived via immunoSEQ multiplex PCR, lists solely in-frame clones and lacks some. The repertoire has about 130,000 clones, 60% to 80% of them found once; the top ten carry approximately 0.99%. Input material: PBMCs. These receptors all come from a male donor in good health and CMV-seronegative.

The chain carries TRBV9 and TRBJ2-3; possibly TRBD2 for D (6 bases). This CDR3 has 13 residues. The V end lost 3 bases, the J end lost 9 bases, and 14 bases lay between the germline ends. The germline gives CDR1 SGDLS, CDR2 YYNGEE. In DNA, the CDR3 is TGTGCCAGCAGCGCCGTCAATGGGAGGACGCAGTATTTT. Protein: CASSAVNGRTQYF.

To note about this clone: Other nucleotide sequences from this sample produce the same CDR3. Written as DNA, the CDR3 is TGTGCCAGCAGCCTCCTAGCGGGGGGCCGCACAGATACGCAGTATTTT. Translated: CASSLLAGGRTDTQYF. The genes are TRBV11-3 and TRBJ2-3; 11 nucleotides align to TRBD2. The V gene's germline CDR1 is SGHNT and CDR2 YENEEA. Losses at the gene ends were 5 bases for V and 1 base for J; bases not matched to a gene: 5. There are 16 residues in the CDR3.

The V call is TRBV10-3, the J call TRBJ1-3, with no clear D. The germline V gene encodes CDR1 ENHRY and CDR2 SYGVKD. CDR3 size: 14 residues. Deletions cut 4 bases from V and 6 bases from J, with 13 bases between. CDR3 in DNA: TGTGCCATCAGTGGAGCAGGAAACCAAAACACCATATATTTT. The encoded protein is CAISGAGNQNTIYF.

The chain uses TRBV21-1 and TRBJ2-1; TRBD1 is the table's D call, not checked against the DNA. TRBV21-1 is tagged as a pseudogene. The CDR3 has 16 residues. This chain's CDR3 is CASSKCRQVGGNEQFF. CDR3 in DNA: TGTGCCAGCAGCAAATGTAGACAGGTTGGGGGCAATGAGCAGTTCTTC.

The chain is built from TRBV19 and TRBJ1-5, with 8 positions matching TRBD1. The ends lost 3 bases at V and 7 bases at J; junction bases unmatched: 8. CDR3 length: 15 residues. Germline V gene sequence: CDR1 LNHDA, CDR2 SQIVND (reference sequence). CDR3: CASSMGTGGGQPQHF. Written as DNA, the CDR3 is TGTGCCAGTAGTATGGGGACAGGAGGCGGGCAGCCCCAGCATTTT.

In regard to this clone: This sample includes further DNA sequences coding for the same CDR3. The genes are TRBV9 and TRBJ2-7; TRBD2 might be the D (5 bases). Trimming took off 0 bases at V and 4 bases at J, with 8 bases between the two ends. Germline V CDR1 and CDR2: SGDLS, YYNGEE. This CDR3 contains 13 residues. The CDR3 reads CASSVATGYEQYF. The CDR3 coding sequence is TGTGCCAGCAGCGTAGCGACGGGGTACGAGCAGTACTTC. Filled out from reference TRBV9 and TRBJ2-7, the complete variable domain reads DSGVTQTPKHLITATGQRVTLRCSPRSGDLSVYWYQQSLDQGLQFLIQYYNGEERAKGNILERFSAQQFPDLHSELNLSSLELGDSALYFCASSVATGYEQYFGPGTRLTVT.